The 32 T cell receptor beta chains below all came from one sample that was sequenced in a study of STAT5B mutations in CD4+ large granular lymphocyte leukemia. Produced via immunoSEQ multiplex PCR; TCRdb's table is partial and in-frame only. The table shows roughly 30,000 clones, with around 82% occurring only once. Sequenced sample: CD4+ T cells from blood buffy coats. These receptors originate from a human donor in good health.

This chain joins TRBV6-6 and TRBJ2-7, with 8 bases matching TRBD2. The CDR3 length is 16 residues. J was trimmed by 7 bases and V by 2 bases; bases with no gene match: 13. Germline CDR1 reads MNHNY; CDR2 reads SVGAGI (reference sequence). The CDR3 reads CASSYRSGGRIKEQYF. For the CDR3, the DNA is TGTGCCAGCAGTTACCGAAGCGGGGGTCGGATCAAGGAGCAGTACTTC.

The chain employs TRBV7-2 and TRBJ1-3; no reliable D call. The CDR3 consists of 16 residues. V dropped 1 base and J dropped 0 bases, with 10 bases sitting between them. Germline V gene sequence: CDR1 SGHTA, CDR2 FQGNSA. The CDR3 sequence: CASSLGVPTSGNTIYF. CDR3 DNA: TGTGCCAGCAGCTTAGGGGTTCCTACCTCTGGAAACACCATATATTTT.

The chain recombines TRBV7-2 with TRBJ2-3; tentatively, D is TRBD2 (6 bases). Germline CDR1 is SGHTA and CDR2 is FQGNSA. This CDR3 is built from 14 residues. V was cut by 4 bases and J by 2 bases, with 10 bases left in between. The CDR3 sequence: CASSSAGFTDTQYF. The CDR3 DNA reads TGTGCCAGCAGCTCGGCGGGGTTCACAGATACGCAGTATTTT. Combining the CDR3 with reference TRBV7-2 and TRBJ2-3 gives the whole variable domain GAGVSQSPSNKVTEKGKDVELRCDPISGHTALYWYRQSLGQGLEFLIYFQGNSAPDKSGLPSDRFSAERTGGSVSTLTIQRTQQEDSAVYLCASSSAGFTDTQYFGPGTRLTVL.

The chain uses TRBV18 and TRBJ1-2; a weak D match, TRBD1 (5 bases). The V and J ends lost 3 bases and 4 bases respectively, with 9 bases between them. Germline V gene sequence: CDR1 KGHSH, CDR2 LQKENI. The CDR3 loop spans 13 amino acids. CDR3: CASSPGGGYGYTF. In DNA form, the CDR3 reads TGTGCCAGCTCACCCGGCGGGGGCTATGGCTACACCTTC.

This clone occurred a few times. The chain joins TRBV30 to TRBJ1-1; D is ambiguous. V was shortened by 5 bases and J by 3 bases, with 19 bases between the two germline ends. Germline-derived CDR1 and CDR2 are GTSNPN and SVGIG (reference sequence). The CDR3 is made up of 15 amino acids. Here the CDR3 reads CAWGGVRSGHTEAFF. Here the CDR3 DNA reads TGTGCCTGGGGAGGTGTTCGTAGTGGGCACACTGAAGCTTTCTTT.

This clone has just a few counts. The CDR3 sequence: CASQGRTEAFF. CDR3 sequence (DNA): TGTGCCAGTCAGGGGAGGACTGAAGCTTTCTTT. The rearrangement uses TRBV6-1 and TRBJ1-1; a weak D match, TRBD1 (6 bases). The CDR3 runs to 11 residues. The V gene lost 9 bases and the J gene lost 5 bases, with 10 bases spanning the gap. In germline, CDR1 is MNHNS, CDR2 SASEGT.

The table lists this clone with a few counts. CDR3 DNA: TGCGCCAGCGGTGGGCTGGAAGGAGCTTTCTTT. Amino acids: CASGGLEGAFF. The J gene is TRBJ1-1, the V gene TRBV5-1; D uncertain. This CDR3 is built from 11 residues. Germline CDR1 reads SGHRS; CDR2 reads YFSETQ. Trimming took 7 bases from V and 10 from J, leaving 14 bases between them.

The chain uses TRBV19 and TRBJ1-6; the match to TRBD1 covers 7 bases. J gave up 7 bases and V 4 bases, and 7 bases lay outside the gene matches. CDR1 is LNHDA, CDR2 SQIVND, per germline (reference sequence). The CDR3 is 15 residues long. CDR3 DNA sequence: TGTGCCAGTAGTACGACAGGGATGGGCAATTCACCCCTCCACTTT. Its translation is CASSTTGMGNSPLHF.

This clone showed up just once. This sequence joins TRBV29-1 and TRBJ2-3; TRBD2 agrees at 8 bases. This CDR3 is built from 14 residues. Germline CDR1 reads SQVTM; CDR2 reads ANQGSEA. CDR3 amino acids: CTYQAGTRGDTQYF. In DNA form, the CDR3 reads TGCACCTACCAGGCCGGGACTAGGGGGGATACGCAGTATTTT.

This clone was detected once. The gene calls are TRBV6-1 and TRBJ2-1; tentative D call: TRBD2 (6 bases). The germline V gene encodes CDR1 MNHNS and CDR2 SASEGT. The V end lost 3 bases, the J end lost 0 bases, and 9 bases lay between the germline ends. This CDR3 is built from 15 residues. The CDR3 here is CASSDAGRSYNEQFF. CDR3 coding DNA: TGTGCCAGCAGTGACGCGGGACGCTCCTACAATGAGCAGTTCTTC.

The genes are TRBV30 and TRBJ1-2; TRBD1 matches at 8 bases. The CDR3 has 14 residues. Losses at the gene ends were 2 bases for V and 2 bases for J; bases not matched to a gene: 4. Looked up from germline, CDR1 is GTSNPN and CDR2 is SVGIG (reference sequence). CDR3 nucleotide sequence: TGTGCCTGGAGTCGGACAGGGCGCAACTATGGCTACACCTTC. Residues: CAWSRTGRNYGYTF.

The chain recombines TRBV6-6 with TRBJ1-1; possibly TRBD1 for D (6 bases). The CDR3 is made up of 12 amino acids. Germline values: CDR1 MNHNY, CDR2 SVGAGI (reference sequence). The ends were cut back, 2 bases at V and 8 bases at J, with 9 bases in the middle. CDR3: CASSYGQGEAFF. CDR3 nucleotide sequence: TGTGCCAGCAGTTACGGGCAGGGGGAAGCTTTCTTT.

There are a few counts of this clone. The rearrangement joins TRBV27 to TRBJ1-1; D gene uncertain. Germline V gene data show CDR1 as MNHEY and CDR2 as SMNVEV (reference sequence). The CDR3 runs 15 residues. V was shortened by 2 bases and J by 1 base, with 11 bases between the two germline ends. CDR3: CASSLSTRRNTEAFF. Written as DNA, the CDR3 is TGTGCCAGCAGTTTAAGTACCAGGAGGAACACTGAAGCTTTCTTT.

This sequence joins TRBV14 and TRBJ2-5, with D uncertain. The germline V gene has CDR1 SGHDN and CDR2 FVKESK. V was cut by 0 bases and J by 5 bases, with 13 bases left in between. There are 15 residues in the CDR3. CDR3 in amino acids: CASSQDIGFRETQYF. The CDR3 DNA follows: TGTGCCAGCAGCCAAGATATCGGATTCCGGGAGACCCAGTACTTC.

The chain couples TRBV5-1 to TRBJ2-7; D gene unclear. Trimming cost V 0 bases and J 0 bases, with 7 bases left between them. The germline CDR1 and CDR2 sequences are SGHRS and YFSETQ. The CDR3 extends over 14 amino acids. The CDR3 loop is CASSLERISYEQYF. The DNA of the CDR3 is TGCGCCAGCAGCTTGGAGCGTATCTCCTACGAGCAGTACTTC.

The gene calls are TRBV30 and TRBJ2-4; 8 nucleotides line up with TRBD1. The CDR3 is 16 residues long. The J segment lost 3 bases and the V segment lost 1 base, leaving 8 bases of the junction unmatched. Per germline, CDR1 GTSNPN and CDR2 SVGIG (reference sequence). This CDR3 reads CAWSEFTGGLKNIQYF. The DNA of the CDR3 is TGTGCCTGGAGTGAGTTTACAGGGGGTCTCAAAAACATTCAGTACTTC.

A few counts support this clone. V is TRBV5-1 and J is TRBJ2-2; TRBD1 is a possible D gene (6 bases). Looked up from germline, CDR1 is SGHRS and CDR2 is YFSETQ. Trimming took off 4 bases at V and 7 bases at J, with 14 bases between the two ends. The CDR3 runs 14 residues. This CDR3 reads CASSPRTANGELFF. The CDR3 bases are TGCGCCAGCAGCCCGCGGACAGCAAACGGGGAGCTGTTTTTT.

The gene calls are TRBV2 and TRBJ2-3; 10 nucleotides match TRBD2. The junction had 13 bases not matched to a gene; V was cut back by 8 bases and J by 8 bases. This CDR3 is 15 amino acids long. In germline, CDR1 is SNHLY, CDR2 FYNNEI. CDR3 sequence reads: CASRTSGSPKGTQYF. Written as DNA, the CDR3 is TGTGCCAGCCGGACTAGCGGTTCTCCGAAGGGTACGCAGTATTTT.

The chain joins TRBV7-2 to TRBJ2-5, with 9 nucleotides matching TRBD2. The V and J ends lost 4 bases and 4 bases, in that order; junction bases with no gene match: 7. CDR3 length: 15 residues. The germline gives CDR1 SGHTA, CDR2 FQGNSA. The CDR3 region is CASSSSGRSGETQYF. CDR3 bases: TGTGCCAGCAGCTCAAGCGGGAGGAGTGGAGAGACCCAGTACTTC.

Only a few counts were recorded for this clone. The rearrangement uses TRBV4-3 and TRBJ2-1; 8 bases map to TRBD2. Germline CDR1 LGHNA, CDR2 YSLEER. The CDR3 covers 15 residues. V shed 3 bases, J shed 6 bases, and the junction held 7 bases outside the gene matches. CDR3 sequence reads: CASSHSGNGGNEQFF. The CDR3 bases are TGCGCCAGCAGCCATAGCGGGAATGGGGGCAATGAGCAGTTCTTC.

The rearrangement links TRBV18 to TRBJ2-5; the D gene is possibly TRBD2 (5 bases). V dropped 3 bases and J dropped 2 bases, with 7 bases sitting between them. In germline, CDR1 is KGHSH, CDR2 LQKENI. The CDR3 length is 13 residues. The DNA of the CDR3 is TGTGCCAGCTCACCCGGGGTACAAGAGACCCAGTACTTC. It is translated as CASSPGVQETQYF.

The chain couples TRBV27 to TRBJ2-3, with 7 positions matching TRBD1. V lost 7 bases, J lost 3 bases, and 7 bases stayed unmatched. The CDR3 covers 14 residues. The germline V gene has CDR1 MNHEY and CDR2 SMNVEV (reference sequence). CDR3 coding DNA: TGTGCCAGCACCGACAGGGAAAGGACAGATACGCAGTATTTT. Its protein product is CASTDRERTDTQYF.

The rearrangement links TRBV18 to TRBJ1-2; D uncertain. Per the germline V gene, CDR1 is KGHSH and CDR2 is LQKENI. The CDR3 runs to 12 residues. Trimming stripped 2 bases from V and 7 bases from J, with 8 bases between. CDR3 amino acids: CASSPSQLGYTF. The CDR3 coding sequence is TGTGCCAGCTCACCATCGCAGCTTGGCTACACCTTC.

The rearrangement uses TRBV6-5 and TRBJ1-2, with a possible D match to TRBD1 (5 bases). This CDR3 contains 14 residues. The V end was cut by 2 bases, the J end by 4 bases, with 11 bases between. The germline CDR1 and CDR2 sequences are MNHEY and SVGAGI. The CDR3 region is CASSYKGRGYGYTF. The CDR3 DNA follows: TGTGCCAGCAGTTACAAGGGAAGGGGCTATGGCTACACCTTC.

This rearrangement joins TRBV9 to TRBJ2-1; 10 bases are shared with TRBD1. Germline assignment: CDR1 SGDLS and CDR2 YYNGEE. The V segment lost 3 bases and the J segment 10 bases; nucleotides outside the gene matches: 13. The CDR3 length is 16 residues. CDR3 DNA: TGTGCCAGCAGCGGAACCGGGACAGGGGCCGCGGTGGAGCAGTTCTTC. Amino acids: CASSGTGTGAAVEQFF.

V and J are TRBV19 and TRBJ1-5; perhaps TRBD1 as D (5 bases). Per the germline V gene, CDR1 is LNHDA and CDR2 is SQIVND (reference sequence). CDR3 length equals 14 residues. The ends were cut back, 3 bases at V and 4 bases at J, with 10 bases in the middle. CDR3 region: CASSMGLSNQPQHF. The CDR3 DNA follows: TGTGCCAGTAGTATGGGACTGTCGAATCAGCCCCAGCATTTT. Full variable domain (outside the CDR3, taken from reference TRBV19 and TRBJ1-5): DGGITQSPKYLFRKEGQNVTLSCEQNLNHDAMYWYRQDPGQGLRLIYYSQIVNDFQKGDIAEGYSVSREKKESFPLTVTSAQKNPTAFYLCASSMGLSNQPQHFGDGTRLSIL.

This sequence joins TRBV27 and TRBJ2-7, with a weak D call TRBD2 (7 bases). The CDR3 totals 15 residues. Trimming took 2 bases from V and 0 from J, leaving 11 bases between them. The germline V gene has CDR1 MNHEY and CDR2 SMNVEV (reference sequence). Here the CDR3 reads CASSLGRGASYEQYF. CDR3 sequence (DNA): TGTGCCAGCAGTTTAGGACGGGGGGCCTCCTACGAGCAGTACTTC.

The gene calls are TRBV9 and TRBJ2-5; 11 bases are shared with TRBD2. The J segment lost 7 bases and the V segment lost 5 bases, leaving 19 bases of the junction unmatched. The length of the CDR3 is 18 residues. Germline CDR1 reads SGDLS; CDR2 reads YYNGEE. The CDR3 protein is CASSALLAGVFREGTQYF. CDR3 coding DNA: TGTGCCAGCAGTGCCTTACTAGCGGGAGTTTTCCGGGAGGGGACCCAGTACTTC.

The rearrangement joins TRBV30 to TRBJ2-5; the D gene is possibly TRBD1 (6 bases). Germline V gene lookup returns CDR1 GTSNPN and CDR2 SVGIG (reference sequence). This CDR3 is 16 amino acids long. V was pared by 5 bases and J by 2 bases, with 21 bases between. The CDR3 nucleotides are TGTGCCTGGGCCGACCCGGGGAAGCAGGGGCAAGAGACCCAGTACTTC. This gives the protein CAWADPGKQGQETQYF.

The chain carries TRBV11-3 and TRBJ1-4; D remains ambiguous. Germline-derived CDR1 and CDR2 are SGHNT and YENEEA. With 2 bases removed from V and 3 bases from J, the gap between germline ends came to 16 bases. CDR3 length: 17 residues. The CDR3 loop is CASSLFGPELSNEKLFF. CDR3 bases: TGTGCCAGCAGCTTATTTGGTCCAGAACTCTCTAATGAAAAACTGTTTTTT.

The V call is TRBV7-6, the J call TRBJ1-1, with 8 bases lining up with TRBD1. The germline CDR1 and CDR2 sequences are SGHVS and FNYEAQ. CDR3 size: 15 residues. V shed 5 bases, J shed 5 bases, and the junction held 10 bases outside the gene matches. The CDR3 loop is CASSEGTGGRTEAFF. The CDR3 nucleotides read TGTGCCAGCAGCGAAGGGACAGGTGGCCGGACTGAAGCTTTCTTT.

The chain couples TRBV10-3 to TRBJ2-7; the match to TRBD1 covers 8 bases. J gave up 0 bases and V 4 bases, and 5 bases lay outside the gene matches. Germline values: CDR1 ENHRY, CDR2 SYGVKD. The CDR3 runs to 15 residues. The chain's CDR3 is CAISGGQVNSYEQYF. The CDR3 region has the DNA TGTGCCATCAGTGGGGGACAGGTTAACTCCTACGAGCAGTACTTC.